The rows below give T cell receptor beta chains drawn from one sample of a study of blood T cell repertoires in COVID-19. Only in-frame clones appear in the TCRdb table, and some are missing; sequencing was by immunoSEQ multiplex PCR. The data hold around 250,000 clones, with about 87% observed a single time. Sequenced material: peripheral blood. The receptors derive from a woman between 70 and 85 years old with active or convalescent COVID-19. Both conserved end residues are part of each CDR3. A D gene is named only where the DNA matches it firmly. Expanded clones are given a class, and other clones once, few, many or no size at all.

>-|TRBJ1-3|once|TRBV7-6
TGTGCCAGCAGCTTTCTAGGGGACTCTGGAAACACCATATATTTT
CASSFLGDSGNTIYF
>-|TRBJ1-1|-|TRBV3-1/TRBV3-2
TGTGCCAGCAGCGTTGCGGGGACTGCTGAAGCTTTCTTT
CASSVAGTAEAFF
>-|TRBJ1-5|-|TRBV19
TGTGCCAGCCTCGAGGAATTTAGCAATCAGCCCCAGCATTTT
CASLEEFSNQPQHF
>-|TRBJ1-6|-|TRBV21-1
TGTGCCAGCAGCAAAGTGATCAGGGCTGTTCTGCGCTCCTATAATTCACCCCTCCACTTT
CASSKVIRAVLRSYNSPLHF
>-|TRBJ1-2|-|TRBV4-1
TGCGCCAGCAGCCAAGAGCACAGGGACTATGGCTACACCTTC
CASSQEHRDYGYTF
>TRBD1|TRBJ1-6|-|TRBV9
TGTGCCAGCAGCCAACGGACAGGAAATTCACCCCTCCACTTT
CASSQRTGNSPLHF
>-|TRBJ2-3|-|TRBV25-1
TGTGCCAGCAGTCCACGACTGAACACAGATACGCAGTATTTT
CASSPRLNTDTQYF
>-|TRBJ1-2|-|TRBV24-1
TGTGCCACCAGTGAGGAGGCTAACTATGGCTACACCTTC
CATSEEANYGYTF
>TRBD1|TRBJ1-5|-|TRBV5-6
TGTGCCAGCAGCTTGGACAGGGGGCGGAATCAGCCCCAGCATTTT
CASSLDRGRNQPQHF
>-|TRBJ2-7|-|TRBV7-2
TGTGCCAGCAGCACAACCTACGAGCAGTACTTC
CASSTTYEQYF
>-|TRBJ1-3|-|TRBV6-5
TGTGCCAGCAAAGACAGAGCTGGAAACACCATATATTTT
CASKDRAGNTIYF
>TRBD2|TRBJ2-6|-|TRBV10-3
TGTGCCATCAGTGAGTCGAACGGGGGGACTGGGGCCAACGTCCTGACTTTC
CAISESNGGTGANVLTF
>-|TRBJ1-1|-|TRBV4-2
TGTGCCAGCAGCCAAGCCTCTTCGGGTGGGTACACTGAAGCTTTCTTT
CASSQASSGGYTEAFF
>-|TRBJ2-3|-|TRBV24-1
TGTGCCACCAGTGACGGGGGTGCCGATACGCAGTATTTT
CATSDGGADTQYF
>TRBD1|TRBJ2-7|few|TRBV19
TGTGCCAGTAGCTCCCTCGGGACAGGCGAGCAGTACTTC
CASSSLGTGEQYF
>-|TRBJ1-5|-|TRBV19
TGTGCCAGTAGTATAGATCTATGGGTGTCCGGGACAACAGCCCAGCATTTT
CASSIDLWVSGTTAQHF
>TRBD1|TRBJ1-3|-|TRBV9
TGTGCCAGCAGCGTCCAAGCAGGGGGCGGAGGAAACACCATATATTTT
CASSVQAGGGGNTIYF
>-|TRBJ2-5|-|TRBV2
TGTGCCAGCTCCCCTGAGGCTAATGAGGCCCAGTACTTC
CASSPEANEAQYF
>-|TRBJ2-3|-|TRBV5-1
TGCGCCAGCAGCCAGGAGGGGTCAGATACGCAGTATTTT
CASSQEGSDTQYF
>-|TRBJ1-1|-|TRBV4-1
TGCGCCAGCAGCTACCTCAGCGGCAGATTGAACACTGAAGCTTTCTTT
CASSYLSGRLNTEAFF
>-|TRBJ2-7|-|TRBV5-1
TGCGCCAGCAGCTTGGCGGGTTCGTCCGAGCAGTACTTC
CASSLAGSSEQYF
>TRBD1|TRBJ1-1|-|TRBV7-6
TGTGCCAGCAGCTTTTTTAGGGCAGGGGGATTAATGAACACTGAAGCTTTCTTT
CASSFFRAGGLMNTEAFF
>-|TRBJ2-2|-|TRBV7-9
TGTGCCGGCCGGGGGTTTAACACCGGGGAGCTGTTTTTT
CAGRGFNTGELFF
>-|TRBJ2-7|-|TRBV6-2/TRBV6-3
TGTGCCAGCAGTTACACGGGGTACGCCAACGAGCAGTACTTC
CASSYTGYANEQYF
>-|TRBJ1-6|-|TRBV5-4
TGTGCCAGCAGCTTTCTGGCGGGCCCAAGAGATTCACCCCTCCACTTT
CASSFLAGPRDSPLHF
>-|TRBJ2-6|-|TRBV5-1
TGCGCCAGCAGCTCTTTGGCAACCCTCTCTGGCGCCAACGTCCTGACTTTC
CASSSLATLSGANVLTF
>-|TRBJ1-3|-|TRBV3-1/TRBV3-2
TGTGCCAGCAGCCAAGAGGGGCAGATCGGAAACACCATATATTTT
CASSQEGQIGNTIYF
>TRBD1|TRBJ2-1|-|TRBV6-5
TGTGCCAGCAGTTTCCGGGACAGAAACTACAATGAGCAGTTCTTC
CASSFRDRNYNEQFF
>-|TRBJ2-7|-|TRBV11-2
TGTGCCAGCAGCTTAAGGAGGCAGGGGGGTTGGAGGTACGAGCAGTACTTC
CASSLRRQGGWRYEQYF
>TRBD2|TRBJ2-3|once|TRBV4-3
TGCGCCAGCAGCCAAGCCGGACTAGCGGGGGGTTTCACAGATACGCAGTATTTT
CASSQAGLAGGFTDTQYF
>TRBD2|TRBJ2-3|-|TRBV7-2
TGTGCCAGCAGCTCGCTAAGCGGGGGGAGAGGGGGTACGCAGTATTTT
CASSSLSGGRGGTQYF
>TRBD1|TRBJ1-1|-|TRBV6-6
TGTGCCAGCAGTGCGGGACAGGGGACTGAAGCTTTCTTT
CASSAGQGTEAFF
>-|TRBJ1-1|-|TRBV7-2
TGTGCCAGCAGCTTAGGGCAACCCAGAGGTCTAACTTTCTTT
CASSLGQPRGLTFF
>-|TRBJ2-1|-|TRBV12-3/TRBV12-4
TGTGCCAGCAACGCCGGGGGGCATGAGCAGTTCTTC
CASNAGGHEQFF
>TRBD2|TRBJ2-3|-|TRBV2
TGTGCCACCCAAGTGGGACTAGCGGGGGGGATAGATACGCAGTATTTT
CATQVGLAGGIDTQYF
>-|TRBJ1-2|-|TRBV4-3
TGCGCCAGCAGCCAAGTGGCCATCAACTATGGCTACACCTTC
CASSQVAINYGYTF
>-|TRBJ1-1|-|TRBV5-8
TGTGCCAGCAGCTTGTACGCCGGGGTCGGGAACACTGAAGCTTTCTTT
CASSLYAGVGNTEAFF
>-|TRBJ1-1|once|TRBV6-4
TGTGCCAGCAGTGCCGTCCTGAACACTGAAGCTTTCTTT
CASSAVLNTEAFF
>-|TRBJ1-5|-|TRBV7-9
TGTGCCAGCAGCTTGGCAGGGGGCAATCAGCCCCAGCATTTT
CASSLAGGNQPQHF
>-|TRBJ1-1|-|TRBV19
TGTGCCAGTAGTATCCGGACACAGGGTTCTAGGAACACTGAAGCTTTCTTT
CASSIRTQGSRNTEAFF
>TRBD1|TRBJ1-6|-|TRBV6-5
TGTGCCAGCAGTTGGGGACAGATCTATAATTCACCCCTCCACTTT
CASSWGQIYNSPLHF
>-|TRBJ1-1|once|TRBV2
TGTGCCAGCAGACAGACGAACACTGAAGCTTTCTTT
CASRQTNTEAFF
>TRBD1|TRBJ1-5|-|TRBV18
TGTGCCAGCTCACCTGGACAGGTATCGCCCCAGCATTTT
CASSPGQVSPQHF
>TRBD1|TRBJ2-7|-|TRBV5-1
TGCGCCAGCAGCTTTGGGACAGGGGGCTACGAGCAGTACTTC
CASSFGTGGYEQYF
>TRBD1|TRBJ2-4|-|TRBV19
TGTGCCAGTAGCCCCGCCGGGACAGGGTTTAACATTCAGTACTTC
CASSPAGTGFNIQYF
>-|TRBJ2-7|-|TRBV2
TGTGCCAGCAAACGGGACACTCCTCGTCACGAGCAGTACTTC
CASKRDTPRHEQYF
>-|TRBJ2-4|-|TRBV5-8
TGTGCCAGCAGCCTCCGCGCAGGGCCCGCAGCCAAAAACATTCAGTACTTC
CASSLRAGPAAKNIQYF
>-|TRBJ1-5|-|TRBV5-1
TGCGCCAGCAGCTTGGCGGGACACCATCAGCCCCAGCATTTT
CASSLAGHHQPQHF
>-|TRBJ2-5|-|TRBV29-1
TGCAGCGTTGAAGATGGTAGACTTCAAGAGACCCAGTACTTC
CSVEDGRLQETQYF
>TRBD2|TRBJ2-3|-|TRBV6-5
TGTGCCAGCAGTTACGCCAGCGGGGCAACAGATACGCAGTATTTT
CASSYASGATDTQYF
>-|TRBJ2-7|-|TRBV15
TGTGCCACCAGCAGAGCGCTAGGCTACGAGCAGTACTTC
CATSRALGYEQYF
>TRBD1|TRBJ1-5|-|TRBV19
TGTGCCAGTAGTTTCCGGGACAGGGGGCCGAATCAGCCCCAGCATTTT
CASSFRDRGPNQPQHF
>-|TRBJ1-2|-|TRBV27
TGTGCCAGCAGTTTAGAGTCAGGGGACTATGGCTACACCTTC
CASSLESGDYGYTF
>-|TRBJ1-1|-|TRBV19
TGTGCCAGTAGTCCAATTATTCAGGGGAGTGAAGCTTTCTTT
CASSPIIQGSEAFF
>-|TRBJ2-3|-|TRBV5-5
TGTGCCAGCAGCTTTGCGTCTAGCACAGATACGCAGTATTTT
CASSFASSTDTQYF